The clone carrying this TCR beta chain was seen only once. The data derive from a study of blood T cell repertoires in COVID-19. Study information: PBMCs, B-cell-depleted T cells, or T cells were the source of the cDNA or gDNA that made up the material.

In the study's own analysis: Amplification of reference gene primers was used by the study to estimate nucleated cell counts. Profiling relied on immunoSEQ multiplex PCR, and the TCRdb table lists in-frame clones only, not all of them. That table is the source of V, J and clone size, and D and trimming were worked out from the DNA. The sample lists about 330,000 clones; approximately 85% were seen once. The CDR3 has 18 residues. Sequenced sample: peripheral blood. This sequence joins TRBV21-1 and TRBJ2-6; the DNA was not used to check the table's D call, TRBD1. TRBV21-1 is a pseudogene locus. This clonotype was obtained from a human donor in a cohort sampled during active COVID-19. Here the CDR3 reads CASSSLAQGSSGANVLTF. The CDR3 region has the DNA TGTGCCAGCAGCTCCCTTGCCCAGGGCAGCTCTGGGGCCAACGTCCTGACTTTC.